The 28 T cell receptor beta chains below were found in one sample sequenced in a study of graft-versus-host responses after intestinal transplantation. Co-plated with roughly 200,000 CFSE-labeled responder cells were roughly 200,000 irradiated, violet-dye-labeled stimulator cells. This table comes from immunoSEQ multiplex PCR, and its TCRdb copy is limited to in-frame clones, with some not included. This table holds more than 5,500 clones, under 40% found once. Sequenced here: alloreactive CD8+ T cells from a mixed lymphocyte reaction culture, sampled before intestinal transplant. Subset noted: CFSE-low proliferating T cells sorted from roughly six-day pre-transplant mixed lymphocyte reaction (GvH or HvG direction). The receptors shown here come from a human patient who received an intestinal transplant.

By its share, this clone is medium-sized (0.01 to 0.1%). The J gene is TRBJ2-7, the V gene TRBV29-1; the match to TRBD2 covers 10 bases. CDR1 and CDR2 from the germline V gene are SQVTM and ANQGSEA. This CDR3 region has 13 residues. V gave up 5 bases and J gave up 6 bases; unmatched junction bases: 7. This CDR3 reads CSVSPSGRAEQYF. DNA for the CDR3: TGCAGCGTTAGTCCCAGCGGGAGGGCCGAGCAGTACTTC.

CDR3 sequence (DNA): TGTGCCAGCAGTGGGGGACAGGGGAACACCGGGGAGCTGTTTTTT. This codes for CASSGGQGNTGELFF. The V gene is TRBV6-5, the J gene TRBJ2-2, with TRBD1 matching over 9 bases. Germline trimming cut 5 bases from V and 1 base from J; bases unmatched to any gene: 2. The CDR3 extends over 15 amino acids. Germline V CDR1 and CDR2: MNHEY, SVGAGI.

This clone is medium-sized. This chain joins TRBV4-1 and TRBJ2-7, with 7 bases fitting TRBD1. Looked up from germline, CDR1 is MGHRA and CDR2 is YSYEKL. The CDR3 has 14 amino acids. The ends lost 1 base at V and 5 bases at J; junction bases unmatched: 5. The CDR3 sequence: CASSQGYRGNEQYF. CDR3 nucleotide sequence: TGCGCCAGCAGCCAAGGGTACAGGGGTAACGAGCAGTACTTC.

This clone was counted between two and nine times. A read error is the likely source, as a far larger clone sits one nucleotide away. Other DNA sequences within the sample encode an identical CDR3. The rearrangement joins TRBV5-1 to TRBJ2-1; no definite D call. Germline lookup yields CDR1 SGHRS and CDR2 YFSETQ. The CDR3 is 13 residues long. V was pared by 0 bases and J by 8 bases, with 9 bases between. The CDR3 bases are TGCGCCAGCAGCTTGGAGCCCCCTTATGAGCAGTTCTTC. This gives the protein CASSLEPPYEQFF.

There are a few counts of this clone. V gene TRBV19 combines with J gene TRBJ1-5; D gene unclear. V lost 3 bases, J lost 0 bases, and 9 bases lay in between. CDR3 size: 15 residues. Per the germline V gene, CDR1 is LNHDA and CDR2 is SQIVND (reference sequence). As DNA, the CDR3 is TGTGCCAGTAGTATTTCGGGTAATAGCAATCAGCCCCAGCATTTT. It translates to CASSISGNSNQPQHF.

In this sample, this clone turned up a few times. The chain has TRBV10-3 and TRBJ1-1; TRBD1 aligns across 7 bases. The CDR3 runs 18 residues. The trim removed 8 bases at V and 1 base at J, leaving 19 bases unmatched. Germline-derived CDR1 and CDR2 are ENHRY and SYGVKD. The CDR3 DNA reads TGTGCCATCGCGCCAGGGAGGAACAGGGGAACGGAGAACACTGAAGCTTTCTTT. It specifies CAIAPGRNRGTENTEAFF.

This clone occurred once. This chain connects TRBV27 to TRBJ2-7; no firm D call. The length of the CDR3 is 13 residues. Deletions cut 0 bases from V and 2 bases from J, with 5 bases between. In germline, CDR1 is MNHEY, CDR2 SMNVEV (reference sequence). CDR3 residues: CASSLSGPYEQYF. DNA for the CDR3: TGTGCCAGCAGTTTATCGGGCCCCTACGAGCAGTACTTC.

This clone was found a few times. The CDR3 DNA sequence: TGTGCCAGCAGCGGACGGCTCGGGTGGGACATTCAGTACTTC. Translated, it gives CASSGRLGWDIQYF. The rearrangement joins TRBV9 to TRBJ2-4; no reliable D call. The CDR3 runs 14 residues. Germline CDR1 reads SGDLS; CDR2 reads YYNGEE. V was cut by 3 bases and J by 8 bases, with 15 bases left in between.

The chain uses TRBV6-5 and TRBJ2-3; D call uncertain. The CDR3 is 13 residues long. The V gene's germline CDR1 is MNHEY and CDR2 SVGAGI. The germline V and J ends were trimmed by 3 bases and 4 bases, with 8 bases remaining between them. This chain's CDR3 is CASSYELADTQYF. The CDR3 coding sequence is TGTGCCAGCAGTTATGAGCTGGCAGATACGCAGTATTTT.

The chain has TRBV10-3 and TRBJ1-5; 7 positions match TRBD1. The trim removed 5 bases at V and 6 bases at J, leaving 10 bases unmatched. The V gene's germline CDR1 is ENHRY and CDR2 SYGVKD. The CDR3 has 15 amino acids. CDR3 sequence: CAISPTGVVGQPQHF. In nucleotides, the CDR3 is TGTGCCATCAGTCCCACAGGGGTAGTGGGTCAGCCCCAGCATTTT.

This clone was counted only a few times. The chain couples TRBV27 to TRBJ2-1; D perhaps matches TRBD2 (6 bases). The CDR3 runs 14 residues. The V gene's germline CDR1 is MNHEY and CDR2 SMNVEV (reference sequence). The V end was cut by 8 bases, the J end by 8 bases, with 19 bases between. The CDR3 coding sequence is TGTGCCAGCTATCGCTCCCCCCCTAGCGATGAGCAGTTCTTC. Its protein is CASYRSPPSDEQFF.

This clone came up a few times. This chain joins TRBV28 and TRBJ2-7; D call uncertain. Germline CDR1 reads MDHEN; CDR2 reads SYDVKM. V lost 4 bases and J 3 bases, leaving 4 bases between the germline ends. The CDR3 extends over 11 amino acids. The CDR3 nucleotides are TGTGCCAGCAGTTCAGACTACGAGCAGTACTTC. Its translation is CASSSDYEQYF.

CDR3 sequence: CASRPGLGPLGRPNTGELFF. Here the CDR3 DNA reads TGTGCCAGCAGGCCCGGGTTAGGGCCCCTGGGGAGGCCGAACACCGGGGAGCTGTTTTTT. J is TRBJ2-2 and V is TRBV21-1; no DNA check was done on the table's D call, TRBD2. TRBV21-1 is a pseudogene locus. This CDR3 comprises 20 residues.

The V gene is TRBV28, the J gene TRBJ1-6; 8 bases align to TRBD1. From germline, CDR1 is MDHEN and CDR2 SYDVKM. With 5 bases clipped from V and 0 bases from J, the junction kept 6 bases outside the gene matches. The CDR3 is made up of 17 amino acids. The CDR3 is CASSDDRGSSYNSPLHF. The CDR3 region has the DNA TGTGCCAGCAGTGATGACAGGGGTAGCTCCTATAATTCACCCCTCCACTTT. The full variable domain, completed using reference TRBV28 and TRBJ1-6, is DVKVTQSSRYLVKRTGEKVFLECVQDMDHENMFWYRQDPGLGLRLIYFSYDVKMKEKGDIPEGYSVSREKKERFSLILESASTNQTSMYLCASSDDRGSSYNSPLHFGNGTRLTVT.

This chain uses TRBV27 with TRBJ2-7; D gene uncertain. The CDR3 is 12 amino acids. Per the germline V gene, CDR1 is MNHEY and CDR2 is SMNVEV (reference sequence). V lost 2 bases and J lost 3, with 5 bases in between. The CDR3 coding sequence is TGTGCCAGCAGTTTAACTTTCTACGAGCAGTACTTC. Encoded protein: CASSLTFYEQYF.

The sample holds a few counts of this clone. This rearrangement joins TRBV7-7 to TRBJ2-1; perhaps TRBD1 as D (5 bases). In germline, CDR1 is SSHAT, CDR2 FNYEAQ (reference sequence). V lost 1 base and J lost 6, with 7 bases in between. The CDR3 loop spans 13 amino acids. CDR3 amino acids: CASSLGTGNEQFF. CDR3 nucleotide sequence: TGTGCCAGCAGCTTAGGAACAGGCAATGAGCAGTTCTTC.

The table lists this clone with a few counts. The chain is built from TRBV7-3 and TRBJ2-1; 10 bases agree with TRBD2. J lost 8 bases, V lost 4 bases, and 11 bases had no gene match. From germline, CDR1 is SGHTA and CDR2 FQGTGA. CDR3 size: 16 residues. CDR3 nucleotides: TGTGCCAGCAGCTCGAACCTACTAGCGGGAAAGGATGAGCAGTTCTTC. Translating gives CASSSNLLAGKDEQFF.

Here the CDR3 reads CASSTLGRPYEQYF. The DNA for the CDR3 is TGTGCCAGTAGTACTCTGGGGAGGCCCTACGAGCAGTACTTC. The V and J genes are TRBV19 and TRBJ2-7; weak D call: TRBD2 (6 bases). V shed 4 bases and J shed 2 bases, with 12 bases lying between them. The germline V gene encodes CDR1 LNHDA and CDR2 SQIVND (reference sequence). This CDR3 is 14 amino acids long.

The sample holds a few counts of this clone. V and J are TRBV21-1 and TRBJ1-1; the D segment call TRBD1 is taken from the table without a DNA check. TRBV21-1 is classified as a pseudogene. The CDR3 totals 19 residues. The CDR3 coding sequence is TGTGCCAGCAGCGCTAAAACGGGAAGACAGGGTAAGTTACTCACTGAAGCTTTCTTT. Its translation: CASSAKTGRQGKLLTEAFF.

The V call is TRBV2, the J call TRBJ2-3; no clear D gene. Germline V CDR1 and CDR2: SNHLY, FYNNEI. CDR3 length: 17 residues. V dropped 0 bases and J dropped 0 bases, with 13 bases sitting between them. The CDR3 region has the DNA TGTGCCAGCAGTGAAGCGTTAGCCTTTGCTAGCACAGATACGCAGTATTTT. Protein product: CASSEALAFASTDTQYF.

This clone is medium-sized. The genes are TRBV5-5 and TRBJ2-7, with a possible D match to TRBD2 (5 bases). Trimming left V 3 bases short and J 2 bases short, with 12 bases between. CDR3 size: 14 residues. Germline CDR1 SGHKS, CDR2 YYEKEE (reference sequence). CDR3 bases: TGTGCCAGCAGCTCCCTGATGGGAGCCTACGAGCAGTACTTC. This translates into CASSSLMGAYEQYF.

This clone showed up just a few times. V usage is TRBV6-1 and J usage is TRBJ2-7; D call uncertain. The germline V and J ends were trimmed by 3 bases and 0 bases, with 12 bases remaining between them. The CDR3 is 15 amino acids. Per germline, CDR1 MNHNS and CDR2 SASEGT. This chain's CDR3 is CASSDSRRFSYEQYF. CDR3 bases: TGTGCCAGCAGTGATAGCCGACGGTTCTCCTACGAGCAGTACTTC.

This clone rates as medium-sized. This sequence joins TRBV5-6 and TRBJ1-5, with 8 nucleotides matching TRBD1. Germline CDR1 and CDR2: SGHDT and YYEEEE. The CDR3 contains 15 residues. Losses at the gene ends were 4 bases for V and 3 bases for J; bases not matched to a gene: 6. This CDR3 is CASSIGQGPNQPQHF. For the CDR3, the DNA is TGTGCCAGCAGCATAGGACAGGGCCCCAATCAGCCCCAGCATTTT. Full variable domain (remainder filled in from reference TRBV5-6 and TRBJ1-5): DAGVTQSPTHLIKTRGQQVTLRCSPKSGHDTVSWYQQALGQGPQFIFQYYEEEERQRGNFPDRFSGHQFPNYSSELNVNALLLGDSALYLCASSIGQGPNQPQHFGDGTRLSIL.

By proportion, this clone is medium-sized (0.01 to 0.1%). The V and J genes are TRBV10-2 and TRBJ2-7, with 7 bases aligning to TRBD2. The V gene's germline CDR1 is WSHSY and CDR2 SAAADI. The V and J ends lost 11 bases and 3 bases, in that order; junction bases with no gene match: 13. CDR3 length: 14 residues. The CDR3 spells CASGGGGLVYEQYF. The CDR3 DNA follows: TGCGCCTCTGGGGGGGGAGGACTGGTCTACGAGCAGTACTTC.

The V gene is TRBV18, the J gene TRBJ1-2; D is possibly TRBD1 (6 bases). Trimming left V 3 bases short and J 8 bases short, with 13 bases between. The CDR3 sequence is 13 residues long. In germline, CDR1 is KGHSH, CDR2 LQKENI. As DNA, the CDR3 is TGTGCCAGCTCACCTTCGGACAGCCGGGGCTACACCTTC. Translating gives CASSPSDSRGYTF.

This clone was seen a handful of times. The CDR3 region is CAWSVGTTFEQFF. CDR3 sequence (DNA): TGTGCCTGGAGTGTAGGAACTACCTTTGAGCAGTTCTTC. This chain uses TRBV30 with TRBJ2-1; D is unclear. Germline V gene data show CDR1 as GTSNPN and CDR2 as SVGIG (reference sequence). V lost 0 bases and J lost 9, with 12 bases in between. CDR3 length: 13 residues. Looking up the rest from reference TRBV30 and TRBJ2-1 gives the full variable domain: SQTIHQWPATLVQPVGSPLSLECTVEGTSNPNLYWYRQAAGRGLQLLFYSVGIGQISSEVPQNLSASRPQDRQFILSSKKLLLSDSGFYLCAWSVGTTFEQFFGPGTRLTVL.

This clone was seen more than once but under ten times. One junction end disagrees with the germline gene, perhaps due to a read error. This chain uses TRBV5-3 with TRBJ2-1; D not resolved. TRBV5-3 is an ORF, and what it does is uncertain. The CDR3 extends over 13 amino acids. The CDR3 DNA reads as TGTGCCAGCAGCTTGGAGCCCCCTTATGAGCAGTTCTTC. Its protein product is CASSLEPPYEQFF.

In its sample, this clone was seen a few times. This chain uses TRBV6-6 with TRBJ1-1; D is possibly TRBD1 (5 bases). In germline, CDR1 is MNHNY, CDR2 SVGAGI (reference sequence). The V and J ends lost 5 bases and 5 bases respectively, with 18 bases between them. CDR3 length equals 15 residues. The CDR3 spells CASSVPGGYVTEAFF. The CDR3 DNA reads TGTGCCAGCAGTGTCCCGGGGGGGTATGTTACTGAAGCTTTCTTT.